This T cell receptor beta chain was recovered during a study of identical twins. This clonotype was counted a few times. Antigen: not known. TCRdb re-analysed the 5' RACE reads in MiXCR, keeping a single row per CDR3 protein. This table has fewer than 250,000 distinct CDR3 sequences, around 8% appearing once. Study results and caveats: Beta out-of-frame twin sharing showed a weaker excess.

The germline V gene encodes CDR1 KGHSH and CDR2 LQKENI. The CDR3 totals 14 residues. V lost 6 bases and J 2 bases, leaving 10 bases between the germline ends. Separately, the same data were catalogued under a study of yellow fever vaccine responses in identical twins.

The receptor's source is a woman aged 18 to 35 in good health. The sequencing sample was made of memory (CD45RO+) T cells sorted from blood. V and J are TRBV18 and TRBJ1-4, with D possibly matching TRBD1 (6 bases). CDR3 sequence (DNA): TGTGCCAGCTCCCAACAGGGCACTAATGAAAAACTGTTTTTT. This gives the protein CASSQQGTNEKLFF. Complete variable domain (other parts from reference TRBV18 and TRBJ1-4): NAGVMQNPRHLVRRRGQEARLRCSPMKGHSHVYWYRQLPEEGLKFMVYLQKENIIDESGMPKERFSAEFPKEGPSILRIQQVVRGDSAAYFCASSQQGTNEKLFFGSGTQLSVL.